A selection of T cell receptor beta chains follows, all from one sample in a study of shared clonotypes between healthy human individuals. The table came from immunoSEQ multiplex PCR; TCRdb's copy has only in-frame clones and leaves some out. The data contain about 820,000 clones, more than 85% of them singletons. Material for sequencing was naive CD8+ T cells sorted from blood. The origin of the receptors is a man in his thirties or forties in good health. CDR3s include the opening cysteine and the closing phenylalanine or tryptophan. Fields, in order: D gene, clone size, V gene, J gene, CDR3 protein, CDR3 DNA. A D gene is named only where the DNA matches it firmly. Part of the rows lack a size; the others show once, few, many or a class for expanded clones.

>TRBD1|-|TRBV19|TRBJ1-4
CASSTPWAGGEKLFF
TGTGCCAGTAGTACCCCATGGGCAGGGGGCGAAAAACTGTTTTTT
>-|-|TRBV28|TRBJ1-5
CASSTPGVNQPQHF
TGTGCCAGCAGTACACCAGGAGTCAATCAGCCCCAGCATTTT
>TRBD1|-|TRBV19|TRBJ2-7
CASSDRDSLYEQYF
TGTGCCAGTAGTGACCGGGACAGTCTCTACGAGCAGTACTTC
>-|-|TRBV4-1|TRBJ1-1
CASSPLSLTVGTEAFF
TGCGCCAGCAGCCCCCTATCCTTGACGGTGGGCACTGAAGCTTTCTTT
>TRBD2|-|TRBV28|TRBJ2-2
CASSHPPRILAGVGGELFF
TGTGCCAGCAGTCATCCCCCAAGAATACTAGCGGGAGTAGGTGGGGAGCTGTTTTTT
>TRBD1|-|TRBV29-1|TRBJ1-1
CSTRDSAIGLTEAFF
TGCAGCACCCGGGACAGCGCAATCGGTCTCACTGAAGCTTTCTTT
>TRBD2|-|TRBV7-8|TRBJ2-1
CASSLASGRSQFF
TGTGCCAGCAGCTTAGCTAGCGGGAGATCCCAGTTCTTC
>-|few|TRBV7-9|TRBJ1-4
CASSHPGPTNEKLFF
TGTGCCAGCAGTCATCCGGGCCCAACTAATGAAAAACTGTTTTTT
>TRBD1|-|TRBV14|TRBJ2-7
CASSHWDRGYEQYF
TGTGCCAGCAGCCATTGGGACAGGGGCTACGAGCAGTACTTC
>TRBD2|-|TRBV5-4|TRBJ2-6
CASSTGLAGAGANVLTF
TGTGCCAGCAGCACGGGACTAGCGGGAGCTGGGGCCAACGTCCTGACTTTC
>TRBD2|-|TRBV11-2|TRBJ2-7
CASSLGGTSSYEQYF
TGTGCCAGCAGCTTAGGGGGGACTAGCTCCTACGAGCAGTACTTC
>-|-|TRBV6-1|TRBJ1-5
CASRTGNQPQHF
TGTGCCAGCAGAACGGGCAATCAGCCCCAGCATTTT
>TRBD2|-|TRBV5-1|TRBJ2-7
CASSLRAGGPYEQYF
TGCGCCAGCAGCTTACGAGCGGGAGGACCCTACGAGCAGTACTTC
>TRBD1|-|TRBV2|TRBJ2-5
CASSDGDRVVWETQYF
TGTGCCAGCAGTGACGGGGACAGGGTTGTTTGGGAGACCCAGTACTTC
>-|-|TRBV28|TRBJ2-1
CASSLPNRPGFF
TGTGCCAGCAGTTTGCCAAACCGGCCCGGGTTCTTC
>-|-|TRBV7-9|TRBJ2-3
CASSKTSTDTQYF
TGTGCCAGCAGCAAGACTAGCACAGATACGCAGTATTTT